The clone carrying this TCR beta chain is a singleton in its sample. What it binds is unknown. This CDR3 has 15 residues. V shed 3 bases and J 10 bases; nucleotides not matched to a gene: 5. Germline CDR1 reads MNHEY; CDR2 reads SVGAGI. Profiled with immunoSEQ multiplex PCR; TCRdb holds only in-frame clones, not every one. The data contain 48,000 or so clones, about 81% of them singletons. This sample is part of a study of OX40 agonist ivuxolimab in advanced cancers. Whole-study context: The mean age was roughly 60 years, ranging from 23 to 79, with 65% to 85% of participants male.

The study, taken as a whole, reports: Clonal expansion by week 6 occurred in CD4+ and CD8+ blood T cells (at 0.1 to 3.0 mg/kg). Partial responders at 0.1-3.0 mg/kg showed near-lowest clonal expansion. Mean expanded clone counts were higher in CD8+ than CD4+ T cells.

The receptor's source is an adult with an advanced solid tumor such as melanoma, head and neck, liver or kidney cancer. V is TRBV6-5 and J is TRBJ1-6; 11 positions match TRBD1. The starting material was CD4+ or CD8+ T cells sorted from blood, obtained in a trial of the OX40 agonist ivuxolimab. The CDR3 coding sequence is TGTGCCAGCAGTTATGGGACAGGGGGGGAATCACCCCTCCACTTT. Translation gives CASSYGTGGESPLHF.